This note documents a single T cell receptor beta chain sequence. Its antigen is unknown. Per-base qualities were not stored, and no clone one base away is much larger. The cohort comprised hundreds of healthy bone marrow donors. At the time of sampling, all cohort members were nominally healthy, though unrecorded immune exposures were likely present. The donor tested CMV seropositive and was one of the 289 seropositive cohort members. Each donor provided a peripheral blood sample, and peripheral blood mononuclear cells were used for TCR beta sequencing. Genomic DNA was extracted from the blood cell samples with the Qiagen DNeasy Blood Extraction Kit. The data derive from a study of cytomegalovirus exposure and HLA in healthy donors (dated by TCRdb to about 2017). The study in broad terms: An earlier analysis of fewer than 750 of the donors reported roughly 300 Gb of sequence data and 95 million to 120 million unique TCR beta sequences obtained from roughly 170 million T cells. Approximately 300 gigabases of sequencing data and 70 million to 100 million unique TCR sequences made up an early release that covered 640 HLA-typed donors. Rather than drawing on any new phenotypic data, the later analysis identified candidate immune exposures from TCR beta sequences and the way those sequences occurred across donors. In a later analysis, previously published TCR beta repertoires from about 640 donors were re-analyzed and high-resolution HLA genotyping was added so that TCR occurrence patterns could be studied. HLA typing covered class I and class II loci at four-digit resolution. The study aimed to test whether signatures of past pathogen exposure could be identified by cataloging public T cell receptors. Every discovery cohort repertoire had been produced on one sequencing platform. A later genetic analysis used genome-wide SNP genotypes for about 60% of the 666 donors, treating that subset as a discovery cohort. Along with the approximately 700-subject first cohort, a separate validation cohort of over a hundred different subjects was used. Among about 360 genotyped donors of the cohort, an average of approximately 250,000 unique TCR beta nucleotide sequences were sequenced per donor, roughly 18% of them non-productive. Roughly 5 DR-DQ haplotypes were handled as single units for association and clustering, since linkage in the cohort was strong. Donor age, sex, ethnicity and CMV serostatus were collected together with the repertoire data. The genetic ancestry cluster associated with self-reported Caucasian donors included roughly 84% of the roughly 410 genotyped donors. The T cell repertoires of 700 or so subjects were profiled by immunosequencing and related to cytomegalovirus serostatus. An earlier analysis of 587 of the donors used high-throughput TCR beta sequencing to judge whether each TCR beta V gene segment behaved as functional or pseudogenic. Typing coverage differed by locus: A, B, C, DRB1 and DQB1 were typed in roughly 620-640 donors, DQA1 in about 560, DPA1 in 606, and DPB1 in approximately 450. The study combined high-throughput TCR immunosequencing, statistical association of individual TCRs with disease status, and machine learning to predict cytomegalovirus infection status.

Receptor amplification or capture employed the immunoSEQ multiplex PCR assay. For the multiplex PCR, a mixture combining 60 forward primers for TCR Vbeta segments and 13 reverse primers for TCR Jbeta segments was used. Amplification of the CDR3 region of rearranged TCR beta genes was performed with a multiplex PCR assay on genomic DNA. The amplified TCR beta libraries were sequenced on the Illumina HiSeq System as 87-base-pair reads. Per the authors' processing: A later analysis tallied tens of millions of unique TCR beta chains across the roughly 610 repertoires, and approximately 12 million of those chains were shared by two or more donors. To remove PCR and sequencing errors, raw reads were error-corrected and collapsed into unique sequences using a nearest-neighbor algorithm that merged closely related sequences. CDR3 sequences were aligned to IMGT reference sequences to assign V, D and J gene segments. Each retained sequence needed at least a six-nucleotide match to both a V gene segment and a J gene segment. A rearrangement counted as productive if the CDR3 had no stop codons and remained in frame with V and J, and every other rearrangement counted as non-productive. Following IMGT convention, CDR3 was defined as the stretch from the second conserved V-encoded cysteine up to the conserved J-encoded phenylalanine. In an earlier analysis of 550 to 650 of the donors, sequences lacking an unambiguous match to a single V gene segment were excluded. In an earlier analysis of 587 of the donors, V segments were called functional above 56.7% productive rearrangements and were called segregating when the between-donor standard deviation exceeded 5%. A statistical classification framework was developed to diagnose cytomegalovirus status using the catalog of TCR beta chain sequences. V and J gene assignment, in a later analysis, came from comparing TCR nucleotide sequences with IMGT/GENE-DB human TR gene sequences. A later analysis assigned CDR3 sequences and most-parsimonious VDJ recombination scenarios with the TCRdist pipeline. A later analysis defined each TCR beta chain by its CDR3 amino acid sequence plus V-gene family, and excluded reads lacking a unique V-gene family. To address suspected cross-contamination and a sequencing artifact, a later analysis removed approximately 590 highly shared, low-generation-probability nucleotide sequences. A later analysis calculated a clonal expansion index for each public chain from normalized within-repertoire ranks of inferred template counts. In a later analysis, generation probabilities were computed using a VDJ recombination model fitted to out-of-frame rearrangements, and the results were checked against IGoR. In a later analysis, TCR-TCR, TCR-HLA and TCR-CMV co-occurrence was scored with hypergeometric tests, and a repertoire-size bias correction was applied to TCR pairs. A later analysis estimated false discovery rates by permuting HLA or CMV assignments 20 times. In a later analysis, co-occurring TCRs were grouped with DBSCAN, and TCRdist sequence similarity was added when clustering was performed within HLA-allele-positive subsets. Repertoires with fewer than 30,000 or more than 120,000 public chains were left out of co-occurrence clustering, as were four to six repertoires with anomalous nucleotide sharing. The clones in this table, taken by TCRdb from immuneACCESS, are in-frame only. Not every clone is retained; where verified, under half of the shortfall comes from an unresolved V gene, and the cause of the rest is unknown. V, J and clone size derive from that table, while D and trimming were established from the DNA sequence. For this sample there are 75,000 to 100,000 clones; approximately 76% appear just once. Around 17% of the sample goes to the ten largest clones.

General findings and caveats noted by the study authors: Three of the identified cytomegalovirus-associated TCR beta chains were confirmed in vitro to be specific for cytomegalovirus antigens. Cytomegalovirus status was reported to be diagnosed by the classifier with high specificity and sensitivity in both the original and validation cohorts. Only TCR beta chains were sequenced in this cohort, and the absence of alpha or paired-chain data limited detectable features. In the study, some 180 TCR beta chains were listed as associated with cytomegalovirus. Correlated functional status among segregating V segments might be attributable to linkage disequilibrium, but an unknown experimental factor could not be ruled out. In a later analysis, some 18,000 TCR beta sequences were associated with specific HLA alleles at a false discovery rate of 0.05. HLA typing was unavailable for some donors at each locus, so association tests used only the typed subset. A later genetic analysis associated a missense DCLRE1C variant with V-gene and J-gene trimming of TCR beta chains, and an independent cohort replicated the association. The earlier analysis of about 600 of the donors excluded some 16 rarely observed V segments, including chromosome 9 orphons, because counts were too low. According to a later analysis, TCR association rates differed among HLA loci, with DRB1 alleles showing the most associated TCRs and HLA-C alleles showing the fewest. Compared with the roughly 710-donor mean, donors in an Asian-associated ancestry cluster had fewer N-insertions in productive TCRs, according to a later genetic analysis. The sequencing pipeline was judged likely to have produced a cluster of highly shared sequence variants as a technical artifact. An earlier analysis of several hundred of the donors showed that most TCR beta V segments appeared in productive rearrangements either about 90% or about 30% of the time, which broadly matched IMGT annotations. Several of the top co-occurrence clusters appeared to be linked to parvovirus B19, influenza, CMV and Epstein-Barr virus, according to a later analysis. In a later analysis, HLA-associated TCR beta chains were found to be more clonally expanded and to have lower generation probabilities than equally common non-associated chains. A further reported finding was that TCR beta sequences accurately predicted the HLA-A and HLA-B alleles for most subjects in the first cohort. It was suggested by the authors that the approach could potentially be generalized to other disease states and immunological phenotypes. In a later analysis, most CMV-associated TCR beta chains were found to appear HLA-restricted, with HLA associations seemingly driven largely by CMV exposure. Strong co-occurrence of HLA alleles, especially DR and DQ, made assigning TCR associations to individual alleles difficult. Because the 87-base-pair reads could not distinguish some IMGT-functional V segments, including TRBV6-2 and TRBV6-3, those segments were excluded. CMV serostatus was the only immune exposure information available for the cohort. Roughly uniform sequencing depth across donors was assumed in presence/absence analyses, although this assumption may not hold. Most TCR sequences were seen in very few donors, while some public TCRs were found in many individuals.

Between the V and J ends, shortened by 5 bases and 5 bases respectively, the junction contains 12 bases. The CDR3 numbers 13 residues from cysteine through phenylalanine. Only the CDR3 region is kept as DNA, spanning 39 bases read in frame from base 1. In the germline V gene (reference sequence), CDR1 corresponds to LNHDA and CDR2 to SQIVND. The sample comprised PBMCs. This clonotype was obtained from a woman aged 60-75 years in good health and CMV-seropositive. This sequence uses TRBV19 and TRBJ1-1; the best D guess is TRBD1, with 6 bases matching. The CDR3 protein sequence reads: CASSSGVRTEAFF. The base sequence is TGTGCCAGTAGTTCAGGGGTTAGGACTGAAGCTTTCTTT.